Each of the 28 T cell receptor beta chains below was sequenced from the same sample in a study of blood T cell repertoires in COVID-19. Sequencing used immunoSEQ multiplex PCR; TCRdb keeps in-frame clones, though not all of them. This table holds about 190,000 clones, around 84% found once. Sequenced input: peripheral blood. These receptors were taken from a man aged 25-45 years with active or convalescent COVID-19.

The chain carries TRBV6-5 and TRBJ1-1, with 7 bases that match TRBD1. Germline values: CDR1 MNHEY, CDR2 SVGAGI. V was clipped by 7 bases and J by 5 bases; unmatched bases: 7. CDR3 length equals 13 residues. Here the CDR3 DNA reads TGTGCCAGCACCCGGGACAGTCTTACTGAAGCTTTCTTT. Its translation: CASTRDSLTEAFF.

This chain uses TRBV7-9 with TRBJ2-7; 7 nucleotides align to TRBD2. The V and J ends lost 2 bases and 6 bases, in that order; junction bases with no gene match: 10. This CDR3 is built from 15 residues. Looked up from germline, CDR1 is SEHNR and CDR2 is FQNEAQ (reference sequence). CDR3 residues: CASSLMAGDSGEQYF. In DNA, the CDR3 is TGTGCCAGCAGCTTAATGGCGGGAGATTCAGGCGAGCAGTACTTC.

The V call is TRBV28, the J call TRBJ2-1; the match to TRBD1 covers 7 bases. Looked up from germline, CDR1 is MDHEN and CDR2 is SYDVKM. The V gene end was trimmed by 6 bases and the J gene end by 8 bases; junction bases not matched to a gene: 13. The CDR3 has 15 residues. The DNA for the CDR3 is TGTGCCAGCAGCGTGGGGGACAGTGGACGCTATGAGCAGTTCTTC. Its translation: CASSVGDSGRYEQFF.

This clone was found once. The chain links TRBV15 to TRBJ2-3, with 11 bases that match TRBD2. Germline lookup yields CDR1 LNHNV and CDR2 YYDKDF (reference sequence). The CDR3 runs 16 residues. The V gene end was trimmed by 5 bases and the J gene end by 0 bases; junction bases not matched to a gene: 4. As DNA, the CDR3 is TGTGCCACCAGCCCCCGGACTAGCGGGAGCACAGATACGCAGTATTTT. Its translation: CATSPRTSGSTDTQYF.

The J gene is TRBJ1-2, the V gene TRBV18, with 7 bases matching TRBD1. The germline V gene has CDR1 KGHSH and CDR2 LQKENI. After removal of 3 bases from V and 0 bases from J, the junction contained 4 bases not matched to a gene. This CDR3 is built from 15 residues. This CDR3 is CASSPTGYPNYGYTF. CDR3 DNA: TGTGCCAGCTCACCGACAGGGTATCCTAACTATGGCTACACCTTC.

The chain has TRBV9 and TRBJ1-5; no definite D call. This CDR3 has 14 amino acids. The germline V gene has CDR1 SGDLS and CDR2 YYNGEE. V gave up 4 bases and J gave up 7 bases, with 15 bases separating them. The CDR3 here is CASSRATGGQPQHF. CDR3 DNA sequence: TGTGCCAGCAGCCGGGCCACGGGCGGGCAGCCCCAGCATTTT.

The chain combines TRBV3-1 (or the pseudogene TRBV3-2) with TRBJ2-2; D not certain. The V and J ends lost 3 bases and 1 base respectively, with 9 bases between them. CDR3 size: 15 residues. Germline V CDR1 and CDR2: LGHDT, YNNKEL (reference sequence). This CDR3 reads CASSHPAGNTGELFF. CDR3 coding DNA: TGTGCCAGCAGCCATCCGGCAGGGAACACCGGGGAGCTGTTTTTT.

CDR3 bases: TGTGCCACCAGCAGAGATCAGGCAGCGGGAGAGGGCGGCTACACCTTC. It yields the protein CATSRDQAAGEGGYTF. The gene calls are TRBV15 and TRBJ1-2; no clear D. Trimming took off 0 bases at V and 8 bases at J, with 19 bases between the two ends. The CDR3 is 16 amino acids. CDR1 and CDR2 from the germline V gene are LNHNV and YYDKDF (reference sequence).

The J gene is TRBJ1-2, the V gene TRBV7-9; 7 bases fit TRBD1. CDR1 is SEHNR, CDR2 FQNEAQ, per germline (reference sequence). Germline trimming cut 4 bases from V and 1 base from J; bases unmatched to any gene: 12. The CDR3 runs to 17 residues. Here the CDR3 reads CASSSGTESLLNYGYTF. For the CDR3, the DNA is TGTGCCAGCAGCTCCGGGACAGAAAGTTTACTTAACTATGGCTACACCTTC.

The chain couples TRBV5-6 to TRBJ2-7; TRBD2 matches 14 bases. The V gene's germline CDR1 is SGHDT and CDR2 YYEEEE. The CDR3 sequence is 16 residues long. The trim removed 4 bases at V and 3 bases at J, leaving 6 bases unmatched. The CDR3 here is CASSPIGTSGSYEQYF. The CDR3 DNA follows: TGTGCCAGCAGCCCGATCGGGACTAGCGGGAGCTACGAGCAGTACTTC.

This chain links TRBV6-5 with TRBJ1-2; TRBD1 might be the D (6 bases). The CDR3 consists of 14 residues. Germline V gene lookup returns CDR1 MNHEY and CDR2 SVGAGI. V was trimmed by 7 bases and J by 4 bases, leaving 16 bases between them. The CDR3 loop reads CASTNQGLGYGYTF. CDR3 nucleotides: TGTGCCAGCACCAACCAGGGGTTAGGCTATGGCTACACCTTC.

The chain couples TRBV2 to TRBJ2-7, with TRBD1 matching over 10 bases. Germline V gene data show CDR1 as SNHLY and CDR2 as FYNNEI. Trimming cost V 6 bases and J 2 bases; bases outside gene matches: 4. CDR3 length equals 14 residues. This CDR3 is CASSRDRGPYEQYF. As DNA, the CDR3 is TGTGCCAGCAGCAGGGACAGGGGTCCCTACGAGCAGTACTTC.

V gene TRBV11-2 combines with J gene TRBJ2-1; 11 bases agree with TRBD2. Per germline, CDR1 SGHAT and CDR2 FQNNGV. There are 16 residues in the CDR3. J was trimmed by 2 bases and V by 5 bases; bases with no gene match: 5. The DNA for the CDR3 is TGTGCCAGCAGCACGAGACTAGCGGGGACCTACAATGAGCAGTTCTTC. Amino acids: CASSTRLAGTYNEQFF.

The chain couples TRBV10-2 to TRBJ2-1; a weak D match, TRBD1 (5 bases). Trimming cost V 7 bases and J 3 bases, with 16 bases left between them. The CDR3 is 15 residues long. Germline V gene sequence: CDR1 WSHSY, CDR2 SAAADI. The CDR3 region has the DNA TGCGCCAGCAACAACCCGGACACCGACTACAATGAGCAGTTCTTC. Translated, it gives CASNNPDTDYNEQFF.

The CDR3 spells CASSGTGFTEAFF. The CDR3 DNA reads as TGTGCCAGTAGTGGGACAGGGTTCACTGAAGCTTTCTTT. This rearrangement joins TRBV19 to TRBJ1-1; 9 bases fit TRBD1. The CDR3 covers 13 residues. The germline V gene has CDR1 LNHDA and CDR2 SQIVND (reference sequence). V was clipped by 5 bases and J by 4 bases; unmatched bases: 2.

The V call is TRBV7-2, the J call TRBJ2-7, with D perhaps TRBD1 (5 bases). Trimming cost V 5 bases and J 3 bases, with 14 bases left between them. CDR1 and CDR2 from the germline V gene are SGHTA and FQGNSA. This CDR3 is built from 14 residues. Here the CDR3 reads CASSPARGYYEQYF. CDR3 nucleotide sequence: TGTGCCAGCAGCCCGGCAAGGGGTTACTACGAGCAGTACTTC.

In this sample, this clone turned up once. A junction end diverges from the germline sequence, so it may reflect a read error. V and J are TRBV6-1 and TRBJ1-2, with a weak D call TRBD1 (6 bases). CDR1 is MNHNS, CDR2 SASEGT, per germline. The CDR3 covers 13 residues. The CDR3: CASIETGRRGYTF. Here the CDR3 DNA reads TGTGCCAGCATTGAAACAGGGCGGAGGGGCTACACCTTC.

The V call is TRBV24-1, the J call TRBJ2-3; 10 bases fit TRBD1. Germline V CDR1 and CDR2: KGHDR, SFDVKD. This CDR3 has 15 residues. With 1 base clipped from V and 5 bases from J, the junction kept 2 bases outside the gene matches. The CDR3 region is CATSDLGQGEDTQYF. In nucleotides, the CDR3 is TGTGCCACCAGTGATTTAGGACAGGGGGAAGATACGCAGTATTTT.

This chain joins TRBV3-1 (or the pseudogene TRBV3-2) and TRBJ2-1; 10 bases are a match to TRBD2. CDR3 length: 15 residues. Germline values: CDR1 LGHDT, CDR2 YNNKEL (reference sequence). Losses at the gene ends were 5 bases for V and 9 bases for J; bases not matched to a gene: 10. The chain's CDR3 is CASSSRLAGAAEQFF. The CDR3 DNA reads TGTGCCAGCAGCTCCCGGCTAGCGGGGGCAGCTGAGCAGTTCTTC.

The rearrangement joins TRBV25-1 to TRBJ1-4; weak D call: TRBD1 (6 bases). Germline loops: CDR1 MGHDK, CDR2 SYGVNS. Trimming stripped 4 bases from V and 4 bases from J, with 13 bases between. CDR3 length: 15 residues. Here the CDR3 reads CASSAPGHLNEKLFF. DNA for the CDR3: TGTGCCAGCAGTGCTCCGGGACACCTTAATGAAAAACTGTTTTTT.

The chain recombines TRBV6-5 with TRBJ2-7, with TRBD2 matching 10 bases. CDR3 length: 13 amino acids. V lost 7 bases to trimming and J lost 11 bases; unmatched junction nucleotides: 11. The germline V gene encodes CDR1 MNHEY and CDR2 SVGAGI. The CDR3 loop is CASTPPAGGPEYF. The CDR3 DNA sequence: TGTGCCAGCACCCCCCCAGCGGGAGGGCCGGAGTACTTC.

The V and J genes are TRBV29-1 and TRBJ1-2, with D possibly TRBD1 on 6 matching bases. This CDR3 is 15 amino acids long. The V gene lost 4 bases and the J gene lost 3 bases, with 18 bases spanning the gap. The germline CDR1 and CDR2 sequences are SQVTM and ANQGSEA. The CDR3: CSVGGPSSLYYGYTF. The CDR3 DNA follows: TGCAGCGTTGGGGGGCCCTCCTCCCTTTACTATGGCTACACCTTC.

The chain is built from TRBV9 and TRBJ1-3; the D gene is possibly TRBD1 (6 bases). The ends were cut back, 2 bases at V and 2 bases at J, with 8 bases in the middle. Germline CDR1 and CDR2: SGDLS and YYNGEE. This CDR3 spans 14 amino acids. As DNA, the CDR3 is TGTGCCAGCAGCGTCCAGGGGACTGGAAACACCATATATTTT. Protein sequence: CASSVQGTGNTIYF.

This clone was counted once. The chain joins TRBV12-3 or TRBV12-4 to TRBJ1-5; D remains ambiguous. V gave up 0 bases and J gave up 9 bases, with 6 bases separating them. This CDR3 has 12 residues. The DNA of the CDR3 is TGTGCCAGCAGTTTAGCCTTCCCGCCCCAGCATTTT. Residues: CASSLAFPPQHF.

The CDR3 protein is CASSFDSYGYTF. CDR3 nucleotide sequence: TGTGCCAGCAGCTTCGACAGCTATGGCTACACCTTC. This chain connects TRBV11-1 to TRBJ1-2, with D perhaps matching TRBD1 (5 bases). V lost 3 bases to trimming and J lost 4 bases, with 6 bases between them. In germline, CDR1 is SGHAT, CDR2 FQDESV (reference sequence). The CDR3 has 12 amino acids.

The chain recombines TRBV24-1 with TRBJ1-1; 10 nucleotides agree with TRBD1. J gave up 7 bases and V 7 bases, and 8 bases lay outside the gene matches. CDR3 length equals 14 residues. The germline V gene has CDR1 KGHDR and CDR2 SFDVKD. CDR3 protein: CATRGTGDQGEAFF. Here the CDR3 DNA reads TGTGCCACCAGGGGGACAGGGGATCAGGGTGAAGCTTTCTTT.

The chain combines TRBV7-9 with TRBJ2-7; no clear D gene. The V gene lost 5 bases and the J gene lost 0 bases, with 14 bases spanning the gap. This CDR3 is 15 amino acids long. CDR1 SEHNR and CDR2 FQNEAQ come from the germline V gene (reference sequence). CDR3: CASSLSAVSSYEQYF. The CDR3 DNA is TGTGCCAGCAGCCTTTCCGCGGTGAGCTCCTACGAGCAGTACTTC.

The gene calls are TRBV12-3 or TRBV12-4 and TRBJ2-5; 8 positions agree with TRBD1. CDR3 length equals 13 residues. After removal of 7 bases from V and 9 bases from J, the junction contained 10 bases not matched to a gene. The CDR3 sequence is CASTRTGPEAQYF. The CDR3 coding sequence is TGTGCCAGCACCCGGACAGGGCCGGAGGCCCAGTACTTC.